The entry that follows covers one T cell receptor beta chain sequence. Its specific antigen is unknown. It has no much larger one-base neighbor in the sample; base qualities were not kept. This record belongs to a study of CD8 T cells in ankylosing spondylitis (dated by TCRdb to 2017 to 2019). With regard to the full study: The study set out to find disease-linked TCR variants by profiling T cell receptor beta repertoires in ankylosing spondylitis patients and healthy donors. The full study cohort comprised 20 to 25 ankylosing spondylitis patients and some 110 healthy donors. Peripheral blood was sampled, and synovial fluid was additionally collected from ankylosing spondylitis patients.

Taken from cysteine to phenylalanine, the CDR3 has 15 residues. The read is trimmed to its CDR3 DNA, 45 bases read in frame from base 1. V gives up 6 bases and J gives up 0 bases, and the segment between their germline ends measures 13 bases. The germline V gene sets CDR1 to ENHRY and CDR2 to SYGVKD. Here is what the overall study found, with its caveats: According to the report, matched synovial fluid samples from ankylosing spondylitis patients were significantly enriched for the disease-linked clones. Blood from ankylosing spondylitis patients appeared to be characterized by a TCR beta motif made up of 8 or 9 highly homologous amino acid variants. Some TCR beta motif variants had previously been reported in synovial fluid and blood of reactive arthritis patients, which suggested common disease-initiation mechanisms. In peripheral blood, the disease-linked clones were found at relatively low frequencies and had a CD8+ phenotype.

Reads for this sample came from an Illumina HiSeq 2500. Quantitative 5'-RACE with molecular barcodes was the method used to prepare the TCR beta libraries. On the study's bioinformatics: To identify disease-linked TCR variants, a new computational method was used, one built on a probabilistic model of VDJ rearrangement. The raw public data were reprocessed by TCRdb itself: fastp quality trimming at Q25, MiXCR clonotype calling, in-frame beta chains only. Under each unique CDR3 protein, matching rows form one entry showing the most common genes and DNA. These V and J calls rely on TCRdb rather than the paper's analysis. This sample is represented by about 310,000 distinct CDR3 sequences; around 20% of them were singletons. In total, the top ten clones hold roughly 3.4% of the sample.

The sample taken for sequencing was blood, either unsorted or a sorted T cell fraction (not recorded which). The origin of this receptor is a female donor with ankylosing spondylitis or in good health (not recorded which). The chain uses TRBV10-3 and TRBJ2-3; the D gene identity is not certain. The CDR3 reads CAIRVGGRSTDTQYF. The DNA sequence is given as TGTGCCATCAGGGTGGGCGGACGAAGCACAGATACGCAGTATTTT.